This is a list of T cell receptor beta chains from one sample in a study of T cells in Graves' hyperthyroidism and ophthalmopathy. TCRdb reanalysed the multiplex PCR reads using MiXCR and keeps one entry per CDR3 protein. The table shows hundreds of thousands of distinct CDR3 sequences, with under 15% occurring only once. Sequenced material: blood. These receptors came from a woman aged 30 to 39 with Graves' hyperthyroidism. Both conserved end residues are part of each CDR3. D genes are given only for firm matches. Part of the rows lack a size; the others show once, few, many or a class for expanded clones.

DNA: TGTGCCAGCAGCTGGGGGCTCGGCAATCAGCCCCAGCATTTT; CDR3: CASSWGLGNQPQHF; J: TRBJ1-5; V: TRBV28; D: .; size: .
DNA: TGTGCCAGCAGCGTAGGTGGCACCTTCAGCTCCTACGAGCAGTACTTC; CDR3: CASSVGGTFSSYEQYF; J: TRBJ2-7; V: TRBV9; D: .; size: .
DNA: TGTGCCAGCAGTGGTCTCGGGGACAGTAATCAGCCCCAGCATTTT; CDR3: CASSGLGDSNQPQHF; J: TRBJ1-5; V: TRBV2; D: TRBD1; size: .
DNA: TGCAGCGTTGGTCTAGCGGGAGGAGATACGCAGTATTTT; CDR3: CSVGLAGGDTQYF; J: TRBJ2-3; V: TRBV29-1; D: TRBD2; size: .
DNA: TGTGCCAGCAGTGATTACGATCGGACAGGGGGGTATTCTGAAGCTTTCTTT; CDR3: CASSDYDRTGGYSEAFF; J: TRBJ1-1; V: TRBV6-1; D: TRBD1; size: .
DNA: TGTGCCAGCGCCCAGAGTAACTATGGCTACACCTTC; CDR3: CASAQSNYGYTF; J: TRBJ1-2; V: TRBV12-3/TRBV12-4; D: .; size: many
DNA: TGTGCCAGCAGTCCGTCCCAAGTAGGGGGTCTTCAGCCCCAGCATTTT; CDR3: CASSPSQVGGLQPQHF; J: TRBJ1-5; V: TRBV6-1; D: .; size: few
DNA: TGTGCCAGCAGCCGTGGACTTCCGAATGAGCAGTTCTTC; CDR3: CASSRGLPNEQFF; J: TRBJ2-1; V: TRBV28; D: .; size: many
DNA: TGTGCCAGCAGTTACTTTCCCCCTAGCGGGAGGATGGCAGATACGCAGTATTTT; CDR3: CASSYFPPSGRMADTQYF; J: TRBJ2-3; V: TRBV6-5; D: TRBD2; size: many
DNA: TGTGCCAGCATCTCCTCCGGAGATAGGCAGTATTTT; CDR3: CASISSGDRQYF; J: TRBJ2-3; V: TRBV2; D: .; size: .
DNA: TGTGCCAGCAGCCCAACCGGGACTAGCGCCTACAATGAGCAGTTCTTC; CDR3: CASSPTGTSAYNEQFF; J: TRBJ2-1; V: TRBV5-4; D: TRBD2; size: .
DNA: TGTGCCAGCGAGCCTTTAGGGGCCGGGACAGATACGCAGTATTTT; CDR3: CASEPLGAGTDTQYF; J: TRBJ2-3; V: TRBV2; D: .; size: few
DNA: TGCAGTGCTAGAGTGGTCTCGATGGGGTCCCTGGACTATGGCTACACCTTC; CDR3: CSARVVSMGSLDYGYTF; J: TRBJ1-2; V: TRBV20-1; D: .; size: .
DNA: TGTGCCAGCGCTAGGGACTTTCACACAGATACGCAGTATTTT; CDR3: CASARDFHTDTQYF; J: TRBJ2-3; V: TRBV7-9; D: .; size: many
DNA: TGCGCCAGCAGCTCTACACCGGGCCTCCAAGGGGTGAACGAGCAGTACTTC; CDR3: CASSSTPGLQGVNEQYF; J: TRBJ2-7; V: TRBV5-1; D: .; size: many
DNA: TGTGCCAGCTCACCCTACACCTTAGCGGGGAACACCGGGGAGCTGTTTTTT; CDR3: CASSPYTLAGNTGELFF; J: TRBJ2-2; V: TRBV18; D: TRBD2; size: many
DNA: TGTGCCATCAGTGGGGGGCGCGGAACACAAGAGACTCAGTACTTC; CDR3: CAISGGRGTQETQYF; J: TRBJ2-5; V: TRBV10-3; D: .; size: few
DNA: TGTGCCAGCAGCTTAGTTGGCAGGGGCGGGGAAAAACTGTTTTTT; CDR3: CASSLVGRGGEKLFF; J: TRBJ1-4; V: TRBV7-6; D: .; size: many
DNA: TGTGCCAGCAGCTCGGCACCCCGCGGGAGGGGCACAGATACGCAGTATTTT; CDR3: CASSSAPRGRGTDTQYF; J: TRBJ2-3; V: TRBV9; D: TRBD2; size: few
DNA: TGTGCCAGCAGCTTGACGGGACAGGGGTACGCTGAAGCTTTCTTT; CDR3: CASSLTGQGYAEAFF; J: TRBJ1-1; V: TRBV5-5; D: TRBD1; size: .
DNA: TGTGCCAGCAGTTACTCTCGACTAGCGGGAGGAGAGACCCAGTACTTC; CDR3: CASSYSRLAGGETQYF; J: TRBJ2-5; V: TRBV6-5; D: TRBD2; size: many
DNA: TGTGCCAGCAGCGTTGAGGCGGGAGGGGGGCAGTACTTC; CDR3: CASSVEAGGGQYF; J: TRBJ2-7; V: TRBV7-9; D: TRBD2; size: few
DNA: TGTGCCAGCAGCTCCTACCCCGGGACAGGGAGCGCCTACGAGCAGTACTTC; CDR3: CASSSYPGTGSAYEQYF; J: TRBJ2-7; V: TRBV7-8; D: TRBD1; size: many
DNA: TGCGCCAGCGGCCCCGAGGGACAGATGAATCAGCCCCAGCATTTT; CDR3: CASGPEGQMNQPQHF; J: TRBJ1-5; V: TRBV5-1; D: TRBD1; size: few
DNA: TGTGCCAGCAGTTACTCACGGACGGGCTCTGGAAACACCATATATTTT; CDR3: CASSYSRTGSGNTIYF; J: TRBJ1-3; V: TRBV6-2/TRBV6-3; D: .; size: few
DNA: TGTGCCTGGAGCCCCCGGGCAGGGTCCGTAACCTACGAGCAGTACTTC; CDR3: CAWSPRAGSVTYEQYF; J: TRBJ2-7; V: TRBV30; D: .; size: many
DNA: TGTGCCACCAGTGCCCGAGGGACAGGGGGAGGCTACACCTTC; CDR3: CATSARGTGGGYTF; J: TRBJ1-2; V: TRBV24-1; D: TRBD1; size: .
DNA: TGTGCCAGCAGTGGGACAACCGGCGAGCAGTACTTC; CDR3: CASSGTTGEQYF; J: TRBJ2-7; V: TRBV2; D: .; size: many
DNA: TGTGCCAGCAGCTTAGGCCGAGGACCTACAACTAATGAAAAACTGTTTTTT; CDR3: CASSLGRGPTTNEKLFF; J: TRBJ1-4; V: TRBV7-2; D: .; size: few
DNA: TGTGCCAGCAGTGAATCTGGGGGCGGCTATGGCTACACCTTC; CDR3: CASSESGGGYGYTF; J: TRBJ1-2; V: TRBV2; D: .; size: many
DNA: TGCGCCAGCAGCTCCGGGACAGGGGCGAACCTCTACAATGAGCAGTTCTTC; CDR3: CASSSGTGANLYNEQFF; J: TRBJ2-1; V: TRBV5-1; D: TRBD1; size: .
DNA: TGTGCCAGCTCTCGGGCGGCGGGAGGGCGAGGAGAGCAGTACTTC; CDR3: CASSRAAGGRGEQYF; J: TRBJ2-7; V: TRBV28; D: TRBD2; size: .
DNA: TGCAGCGTTGGGAGGTTGCGGGAGGGCCGGAACGAGCAGTACTTC; CDR3: CSVGRLREGRNEQYF; J: TRBJ2-7; V: TRBV29-1; D: TRBD2; size: few
DNA: TGTGCCAGCAGTTTACATCCCGTTGGTACGCAGTATTTT; CDR3: CASSLHPVGTQYF; J: TRBJ2-3; V: TRBV12-3/TRBV12-4; D: .; size: many
DNA: TGCAGCGTGGGACTAGCGGGAGGAAACATTCAGTACTTC; CDR3: CSVGLAGGNIQYF; J: TRBJ2-4; V: TRBV29-1; D: TRBD2; size: few
DNA: TGTGCCAGCAGCTTAGTGGTAGAGCAGCCCCAGCATTTT; CDR3: CASSLVVEQPQHF; J: TRBJ1-5; V: TRBV5-5; D: .; size: many
DNA: TGTGCCTGGAGTGCCCAGGGGGGGGGAACTGAAGCTTTCTTT; CDR3: CAWSAQGGGTEAFF; J: TRBJ1-1; V: TRBV30; D: TRBD1; size: many
DNA: TGTGCCAGCAGTCCCCAGGCAACTGAAGCTTTCTTT; CDR3: CASSPQATEAFF; J: TRBJ1-1; V: TRBV28; D: .; size: many
DNA: TGCAGCGTTGGGACAGGGGGCGGCACAGATACGCAGTATTTT; CDR3: CSVGTGGGTDTQYF; J: TRBJ2-3; V: TRBV29-1; D: TRBD1; size: many
DNA: TGTGCCAGCAGTGGGGAGCCATACGAGCAGTACTTC; CDR3: CASSGEPYEQYF; J: TRBJ2-7; V: TRBV2; D: .; size: many
DNA: TGTGCCTGGAGGCCTAGAAGGTTGGATGAAGCTTTCTTT; CDR3: CAWRPRRLDEAFF; J: TRBJ1-1; V: TRBV30; D: .; size: few
DNA: TGCAGTGCTCCCACTAGCGGGGCTCCCTACGGTCAGCAGTACTTC; CDR3: CSAPTSGAPYGQQYF; J: TRBJ2-7; V: TRBV20-1; D: TRBD2; size: .
DNA: TGTGCCAGCAGCTTTCGACAGGGGGCGGCAAATCCCTACGAGCAGTACTTC; CDR3: CASSFRQGAANPYEQYF; J: TRBJ2-7; V: TRBV7-8; D: TRBD1; size: .
DNA: TGTGCCACCAGTGGAATGGGCGCTGGGGCCAACGTCCTGACTTTC; CDR3: CATSGMGAGANVLTF; J: TRBJ2-6; V: TRBV24-1; D: .; size: .